This T cell receptor beta chain was captured by sequencing in a study of circulating CD8 cells and anti-PD-1 response in melanoma. Four subsets defined by PD-1 and/or TIGIT were sorted from live CD3+CD8+TCRalphabeta+ cells. This clonotype is labeled as medium-sized. The antigen remains unidentified. Trimming removed 2 bases from V and 5 bases from J, with 15 bases in between. The germline V gene encodes CDR1 SGHTA and CDR2 FQGNSA. The CDR3 extends over 15 amino acids. Notes on the study in general: The cohort mixed treatment-naive and previously treated patients. Tumor reactivity was tested by peptide assays on expanded sorted subsets. DNEG was most diverse; TIGIT repertoires were least diverse.

TCR libraries were prepared from approximately 15 ng of total RNA with the QIAseq Immune Repertoire TCR panel. Each CDR3 protein is one row after TCRdb ran MiXCR on the reads. The table records 700 to 900 distinct CDR3 sequences, about an eighth of them present only once. This chain uses TRBV7-2 with TRBJ1-2; D is possibly TRBD1 (5 bases). Sample: CD8+ T cells from PBMCs, taken at baseline or after one month of anti-PD-1 therapy (not recorded which). This receptor was identified in a human donor with melanoma. The CDR3 bases are TGTGCCAGCAGCTTATCCCCAGGGATCCTTTATGGCTACACCTTC. Protein: CASSLSPGILYGYTF.